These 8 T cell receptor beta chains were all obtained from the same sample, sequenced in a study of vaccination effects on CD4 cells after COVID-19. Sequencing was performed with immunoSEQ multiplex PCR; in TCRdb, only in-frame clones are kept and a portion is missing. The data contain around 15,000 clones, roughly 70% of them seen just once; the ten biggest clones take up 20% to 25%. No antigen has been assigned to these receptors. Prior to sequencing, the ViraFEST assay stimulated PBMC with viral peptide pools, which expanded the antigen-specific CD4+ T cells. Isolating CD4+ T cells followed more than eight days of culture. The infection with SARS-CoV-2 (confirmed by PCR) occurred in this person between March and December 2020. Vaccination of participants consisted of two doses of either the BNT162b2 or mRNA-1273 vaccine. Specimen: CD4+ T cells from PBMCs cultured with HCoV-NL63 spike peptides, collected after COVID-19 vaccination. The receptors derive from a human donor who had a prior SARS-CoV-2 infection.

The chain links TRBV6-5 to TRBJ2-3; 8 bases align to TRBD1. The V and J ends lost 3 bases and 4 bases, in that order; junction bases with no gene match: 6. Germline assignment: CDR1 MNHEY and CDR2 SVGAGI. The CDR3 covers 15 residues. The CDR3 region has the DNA TGTGCCAGCAGTTATTTCGGGACAGGAGCAGATACGCAGTATTTT. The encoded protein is CASSYFGTGADTQYF.

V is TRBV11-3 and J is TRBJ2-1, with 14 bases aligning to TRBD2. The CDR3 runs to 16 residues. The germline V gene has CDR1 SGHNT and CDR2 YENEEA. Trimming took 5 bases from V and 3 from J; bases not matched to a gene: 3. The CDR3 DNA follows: TGTGCCAGCAGCCGAGGGACTAGCGGGGGCTACAATGAGCAGTTCTTC. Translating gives CASSRGTSGGYNEQFF.

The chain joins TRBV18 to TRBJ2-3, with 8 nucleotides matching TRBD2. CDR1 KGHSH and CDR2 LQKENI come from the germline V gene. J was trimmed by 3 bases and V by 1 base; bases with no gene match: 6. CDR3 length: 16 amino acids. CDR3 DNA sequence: TGTGCCAGCTCACCACTACTAGCGGAGACAACAGATACGCAGTATTTT. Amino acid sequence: CASSPLLAETTDTQYF.

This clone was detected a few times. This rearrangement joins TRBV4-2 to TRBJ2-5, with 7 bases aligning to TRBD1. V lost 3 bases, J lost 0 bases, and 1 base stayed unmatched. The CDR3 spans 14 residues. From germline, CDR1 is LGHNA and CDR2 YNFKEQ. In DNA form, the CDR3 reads TGTGCCAGCAGCCAGGGACAGCACCAAGAGACCCAGTACTTC. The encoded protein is CASSQGQHQETQYF.

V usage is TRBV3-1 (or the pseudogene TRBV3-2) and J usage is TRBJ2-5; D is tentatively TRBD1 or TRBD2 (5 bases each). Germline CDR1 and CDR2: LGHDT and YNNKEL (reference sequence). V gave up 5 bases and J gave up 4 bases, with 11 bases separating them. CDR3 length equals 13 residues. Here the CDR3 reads CASSSPGAETQYF. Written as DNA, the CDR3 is TGTGCCAGCAGCTCCCCCGGGGCAGAGACCCAGTACTTC.

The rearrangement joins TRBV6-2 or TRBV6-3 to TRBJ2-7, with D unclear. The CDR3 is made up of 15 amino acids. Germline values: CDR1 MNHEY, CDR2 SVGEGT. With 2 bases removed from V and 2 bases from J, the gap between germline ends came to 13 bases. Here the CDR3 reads CASSYLHARAYEQYF. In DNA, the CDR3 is TGTGCCAGCAGTTACCTCCATGCTCGGGCCTACGAGCAGTACTTC.

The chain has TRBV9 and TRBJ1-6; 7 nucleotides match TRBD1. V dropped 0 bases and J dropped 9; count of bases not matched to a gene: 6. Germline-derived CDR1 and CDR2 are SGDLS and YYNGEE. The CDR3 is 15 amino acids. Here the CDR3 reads CASSVDWTGGSPLHF. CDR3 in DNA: TGTGCCAGCAGCGTAGATTGGACAGGAGGTTCACCCCTCCACTTT.

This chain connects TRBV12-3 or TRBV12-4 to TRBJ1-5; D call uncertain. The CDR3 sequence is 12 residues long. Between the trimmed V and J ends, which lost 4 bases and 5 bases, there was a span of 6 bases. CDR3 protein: CASSWGDQPQHF. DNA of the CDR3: TGTGCCAGCAGTTGGGGAGATCAGCCCCAGCATTTT.